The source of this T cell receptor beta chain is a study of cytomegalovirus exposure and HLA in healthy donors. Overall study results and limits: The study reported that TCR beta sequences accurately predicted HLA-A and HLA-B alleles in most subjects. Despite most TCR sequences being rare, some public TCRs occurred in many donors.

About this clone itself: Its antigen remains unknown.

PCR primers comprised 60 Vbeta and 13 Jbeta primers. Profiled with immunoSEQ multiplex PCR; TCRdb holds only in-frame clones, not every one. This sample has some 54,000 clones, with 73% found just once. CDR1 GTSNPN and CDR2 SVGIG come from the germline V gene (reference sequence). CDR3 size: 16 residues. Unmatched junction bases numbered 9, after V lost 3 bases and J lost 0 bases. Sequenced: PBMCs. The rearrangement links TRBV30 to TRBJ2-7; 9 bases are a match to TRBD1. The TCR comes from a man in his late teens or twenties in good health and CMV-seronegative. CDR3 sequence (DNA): TGTGCCTGGAGACAGGGGGCTAATTTCGTCTCCTACGAGCAGTACTTC. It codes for CAWRQGANFVSYEQYF.